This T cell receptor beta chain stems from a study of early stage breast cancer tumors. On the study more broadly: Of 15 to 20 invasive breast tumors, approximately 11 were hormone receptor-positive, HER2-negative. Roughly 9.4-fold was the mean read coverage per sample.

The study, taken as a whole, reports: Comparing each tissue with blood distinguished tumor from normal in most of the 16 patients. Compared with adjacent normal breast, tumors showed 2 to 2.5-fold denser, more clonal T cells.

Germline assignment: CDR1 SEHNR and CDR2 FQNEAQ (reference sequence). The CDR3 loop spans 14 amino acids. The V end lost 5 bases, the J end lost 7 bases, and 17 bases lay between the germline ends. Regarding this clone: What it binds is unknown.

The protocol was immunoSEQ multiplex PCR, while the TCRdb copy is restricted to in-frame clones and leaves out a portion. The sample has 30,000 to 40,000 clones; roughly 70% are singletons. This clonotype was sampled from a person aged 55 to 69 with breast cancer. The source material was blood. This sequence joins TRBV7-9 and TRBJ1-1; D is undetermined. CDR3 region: CASSQGRVPGEAFF. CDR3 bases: TGTGCCAGCAGCCAAGGTAGGGTCCCCGGTGAAGCTTTCTTT.